The rows below give T cell receptor beta chains drawn from one sample of a study of shared clonotypes between healthy human individuals. Sequenced by immunoSEQ multiplex PCR; TCRdb stores in-frame clones only, minus some. Here the sample spans approximately 980,000 clones, over 75% being singletons. The sequencing sample was made of memory CD4+ T cells sorted from blood. These receptors originate from a man aged 18 to 29 in good health. Each CDR3 is given with its conserved first and last residue. A D gene is named only where the DNA matches it firmly. Clone size is stated in some rows and not others, as once, few, many or a class when expanded.

clone size,V gene,D gene,J gene,CDR3 DNA,CDR3 protein
few,TRBV30,.,TRBJ1-2,TGTGCCTGGAGTGTTGCCTCCTATGGCTACACCTTC,CAWSVASYGYTF
.,TRBV5-1,.,TRBJ1-2,TGCGCCAGCAGCTTGGACTCAGGGTATCTGGGAGGCTACACCTTC,CASSLDSGYLGGYTF
.,TRBV18,.,TRBJ1-5,TGTGCCAGCTCCCCGTCGGGACCGTATAGCAATCAGCCCCAGCATTTT,CASSPSGPYSNQPQHF
.,TRBV19,.,TRBJ1-5,TGTGCCAGTAGTAGGCCCTGGAGGAGCAATCAGCCCCAGCATTTT,CASSRPWRSNQPQHF
.,TRBV28,TRBD2,TRBJ2-5,TGTGCCAGCAGCCTTAGCGGGGTCGTCCAAGAGACCCAGTACTTC,CASSLSGVVQETQYF
.,TRBV19,.,TRBJ2-7,TGTGCCAGTAGTAAGGGCAGGGAGGTCTACGAGCAGTACTTC,CASSKGREVYEQYF
.,TRBV27,.,TRBJ2-7,TGTGCCAGCAGGAGGGATAGGTCCTACGAGCAGTACTTC,CASRRDRSYEQYF
few,TRBV6-5,.,TRBJ2-1,TGTGCCAGCAGTTACGGGGGGAATGAGCAGTTCTTC,CASSYGGNEQFF
few,TRBV30,.,TRBJ1-2,TGTGCCTGGAGCTTGGGGGAGGCTGGCTACACCTTC,CAWSLGEAGYTF
.,TRBV7-9,TRBD2,TRBJ2-5,TGTGCCAGCAGCTCGGGACTAGCCCTCCGGGAGACCCAGTACTTC,CASSSGLALRETQYF
.,TRBV19,.,TRBJ1-1,TGTGCCAGTAGGGACAGCCGGGGCACTGAAGCTTTCTTT,CASRDSRGTEAFF
.,TRBV5-1,TRBD2,TRBJ2-7,TGCGCCAGCAGGCGGGGGGAGGAAAACGAGCAGTACTTC,CASRRGEENEQYF
.,TRBV6-6,.,TRBJ2-3,TGTGCCAGCAGTCTCACAGATACGCAGTATTTT,CASSLTDTQYF
.,TRBV9,TRBD2,TRBJ2-2,TGTGCCAGCCAGCGGGAGAGGTGGGGGGAGCTGTTTTTT,CASQRERWGELFF
.,TRBV11-3,.,TRBJ2-5,TGTGCCAGCAGCTTAGGATCCAGAGAGACCCAGTACTTC,CASSLGSRETQYF
.,TRBV18,TRBD1,TRBJ1-1,TGTGCCAGCTCACTACCATTGGGACAGGGGGCTGAAGCTTTCTTT,CASSLPLGQGAEAFF